This T cell receptor (beta chain) was sequenced during a study of PD-1 blockade in classical Hodgkin lymphoma. V lost 6 bases and J 3 bases, leaving 11 bases between the germline ends. The CDR3 is made up of 12 amino acids. Germline V gene data show CDR1 as GTSNPN and CDR2 as SVGIG (reference sequence). Profiled with immunoSEQ multiplex PCR; TCRdb holds only in-frame clones, not every one. Of 50,000 or so clones detected, almost 90% appear once; the ten largest clones hold approximately 14%. Time point noted: cycle 4 day 1 (C4D1), after more than five weeks of nivolumab. Every single patient, without exception, relapsed after autologous stem cell transplantation, and brentuximab vedotin exposure varied.

The sequence was obtained from a human donor with classical Hodgkin lymphoma. Sequencing used peripheral blood mononuclear cells (PBMCs), obtained before the fourth cycle of nivolumab. The V gene is TRBV30, the J gene TRBJ2-5; no clear D. CDR3 sequence reads: CACLDLEETQYF. The CDR3 DNA follows: TGTGCCTGCTTGGACCTCGAAGAGACCCAGTACTTC.